The 9 T cell receptor beta chains below all came from one sample that was sequenced in a study of human T cells and chemical hapten exposure. Time point indicated: patch test 3, about 24 weeks after DPC sensitization. The sample's treatment: therapeutic diphenylcyclopropenone sensitization with weekly scalp DPC. TCRdb passed the RACE reads through MiXCR, listing each CDR3 protein once. The sample includes 85,000 to 100,000 distinct CDR3 sequences, roughly 27% of them seen just once. Sample: whole blood, taken in connection with sensitization to the hapten diphenylcyclopropenone (DPC). These TCRs come from a man between 40 and 49 years old with alopecia areata. Some clones in this sample may be carry-over from other donors' samples.

The V and J genes are TRBV6-1 and TRBJ2-1, with 10 bases aligning to TRBD2. CDR1 is MNHNS, CDR2 SASEGT, per germline. This CDR3 has 15 residues. V shed 7 bases and J 5 bases; nucleotides not matched to a gene: 8. CDR3 nucleotides: TGTGCCAGCACTACCGCTAGCGGGGGTGACAATGAGCAGTTCTTC. It yields the protein CASTTASGGDNEQFF.

The rearrangement links TRBV7-2 to TRBJ1-1; 8 positions agree with TRBD1. V shed 3 bases and J 4 bases; nucleotides not matched to a gene: 4. The germline V gene encodes CDR1 SGHTA and CDR2 FQGNSA. The length of the CDR3 is 14 residues. The CDR3 coding sequence is TGTGCCAGCAGCTTGGTTGGACAGGGCACTGAAGCTTTCTTT. It is translated as CASSLVGQGTEAFF. Complete variable domain (other parts from reference TRBV7-2 and TRBJ1-1): GAGVSQSPSNKVTEKGKDVELRCDPISGHTALYWYRQSLGQGLEFLIYFQGNSAPDKSGLPSDRFSAERTGGSVSTLTIQRTQQEDSAVYLCASSLVGQGTEAFFGQGTRLTVV.

This clonotype was seen a few times. This chain uses TRBV20-1 with TRBJ2-1; 12 bases align to TRBD2. J lost 7 bases, V lost 5 bases, and 9 bases had no gene match. The CDR3 extends over 15 amino acids. Per the germline V gene, CDR1 is DFQATT and CDR2 is SNEGSKA (reference sequence). CDR3 sequence (DNA): TGCAGTGCTCAAGAAGGACTAGCGGGAACGAATGAGCAGTTCTTC. This translates into CSAQEGLAGTNEQFF.

This clonotype has only a few counts. This chain connects TRBV28 to TRBJ2-3, with a tentative D call TRBD2 (6 bases). V shed 1 base and J shed 1 base, with 9 bases lying between them. Per germline, CDR1 MDHEN and CDR2 SYDVKM. The CDR3 sequence is 15 residues long. CDR3 region: CASSLLSSGTDTQYF. DNA of the CDR3: TGTGCCAGCAGTTTATTGTCTAGCGGCACAGATACGCAGTATTTT.

J is TRBJ1-2 and V is TRBV20-1; 9 bases are a match to TRBD1. Germline CDR1 and CDR2: DFQATT and SNEGSKA (reference sequence). CDR3 length: 14 residues. The J segment lost 8 bases and the V segment lost 0 bases, leaving 7 bases of the junction unmatched. CDR3 nucleotides: TGCAGTGCTAGAGAGCCCGGGACAGGGTACGGCTACACCTTC. It translates to CSAREPGTGYGYTF.

V and J are TRBV28 and TRBJ1-3; D not resolved. Germline V gene sequence: CDR1 MDHEN, CDR2 SYDVKM. The CDR3 extends over 16 amino acids. V was trimmed by 1 base and J by 0 bases, leaving 10 bases between them. CDR3 protein: CASSLSAPSSGNTIYF. The CDR3 DNA is TGTGCCAGCAGTTTATCGGCCCCTAGCTCTGGAAACACCATATATTTT.

This rearrangement joins TRBV12-3 or TRBV12-4 to TRBJ2-2; D might be TRBD2 (6 bases). The ends were cut back, 3 bases at V and 6 bases at J, with 8 bases in the middle. The CDR3 sequence is 13 residues long. The CDR3 coding sequence is TGTGCCAGCAGTTTCAGGGAGGCCGGGGAGCTGTTTTTT. Amino acid sequence: CASSFREAGELFF.

This clonotype was seen more than once but under ten times. This chain joins TRBV7-9 and TRBJ2-7; 14 nucleotides line up with TRBD2. Germline CDR1 is SEHNR and CDR2 is FQNEAQ (reference sequence). The J segment lost 6 bases and the V segment lost 5 bases, leaving 6 bases of the junction unmatched. The CDR3 runs 15 residues. The CDR3 loop is CASSPQGLAGVEQYF. CDR3 bases: TGTGCCAGCAGCCCACAGGGACTAGCGGGAGTCGAGCAGTACTTC.

The genes are TRBV18 and TRBJ1-3, with D unclear. This CDR3 contains 15 residues. V lost 1 base, J lost 0 bases, and 7 bases lay in between. CDR1 is KGHSH and CDR2 is LQKENI in the germline V gene. The CDR3 region has the DNA TGTGCCAGCTCACCACTGGGTAACTCTGGAAACACCATATATTTT. Amino acids: CASSPLGNSGNTIYF.